This T cell receptor (beta chain) was identified during a study of T-cell reconstitution after alpha-beta-depleted transplantation in children. Construction of the TCRbeta library involved unique molecular identifiers. Each CDR3 protein is one row after TCRdb ran MiXCR on the PCR reads. Of 480,000 or so distinct CDR3 sequences in the sample, under 12% were seen once. Germline CDR1 is MNHNS and CDR2 is SASEGT. Trimming took off 8 bases at V and 7 bases at J, with 15 bases between the two ends. CDR3 length: 13 amino acids. Whole-study findings and limits: For some patients, TCRbeta diversity was high at day 60 because of recipient T cells and thymic progenitors that survived.

Ten or more counts support this clonotype. The antigen remains unidentified. The sequencing here drew on PBMCs, taken before TCRalphabeta/CD19-depleted stem cell transplant. The TCR sequence derives from a child aged 2-15 years with inherited bone marrow failure, due to receive a stem cell transplant. The chain employs TRBV6-1 and TRBJ2-1; D gene uncertain. This chain's CDR3 is CASRLPVGNEQFF. The CDR3 DNA reads TGTGCCAGCCGACTCCCGGTGGGTAATGAGCAGTTCTTC.